The TCR beta chain under discussion was sequenced for a study of blood T cell repertoires in COVID-19. Study context: The study drew acute and convalescent COVID-19 samples from the United States, Italy and Spain. Nucleic acid was either cDNA or gDNA, and it came from T cells, B-cell-depleted T cells, or PBMCs.

This CDR3 has 14 amino acids. Trimming took 4 bases from V and 7 from J, leaving 13 bases between them. The germline V gene encodes CDR1 KGHDR and CDR2 SFDVKD. As handled by the study authors: For nucleated cells, counts were estimated from reference gene primer amplification. Repertoires were generated with immunoSEQ multiplex PCR, while TCRdb's copy carries only in-frame clones and drops some. The V and J calls and the clone size are those of that table, but D and trimming were determined from the DNA. The data show some 250,000 clones, with approximately 78% seen just once and less than 4% held by the top ten.

The chain joins TRBV24-1 to TRBJ2-1, with D perhaps matching TRBD1 (6 bases). This clonotype originated in a woman aged 18-29 years with acute or convalescent COVID-19. The source material was peripheral blood. CDR3 sequence reads: CATSEGTSLNEQFF. The CDR3 region has the DNA TGTGCCACCAGTGAAGGGACATCCCTAAATGAGCAGTTCTTC.